The rows below give T cell receptor beta chains drawn from one sample of a study of blood T cell repertoires in COVID-19. The repertoire was sequenced with immunoSEQ multiplex PCR; TCRdb's copy has only in-frame clones and lacks some. The data contain a few hundred thousand clones, approximately 82% of them singletons. Sequencing was performed on PBMCs or T cells enriched from blood (not recorded which). Every receptor here comes from a man in his forties who had recovered from COVID-19. CDR3s leave out the opening cysteine and the closing phenylalanine or tryptophan. Fields, in order: V gene, clone size, J gene, CDR3 protein. The size entry is marked missing in some rows and otherwise reads once, few, many or a size class.

TRBV29-1	.	TRBJ1-1	SVDGGGNTEAF
TRBV19	.	TRBJ1-1	ASSPDSMNTEAF
TRBV28	few	TRBJ2-5	ASSKSIGLGSGQETQY
TRBV6-4	.	TRBJ2-1	ASRTEQGAGEQF
TRBV6-5	.	TRBJ1-5	ASNPSGGNQPQH
TRBV3-1/TRBV3-2	few	TRBJ1-2	ASSYRLSSGYT
TRBV30	.	TRBJ1-4	AWNQGGEKLF
TRBV24-1	.	TRBJ2-5	ATSDAGQEIQETQY
TRBV5-1	few	TRBJ2-2	ASSLEGTGELF
TRBV7-8	.	TRBJ2-5	ASSSASGWRETQY
TRBV27	.	TRBJ1-6	ASSTPGASPLH
TRBV2	.	TRBJ1-2	ASSDTLSGGVNYGYT
TRBV27	.	TRBJ2-1	ASSPGQGAWNEQF
TRBV6-5	.	TRBJ2-6	ASTQGDSGANVLT
TRBV6-6	.	TRBJ1-1	ASRTGTGGPEAF
TRBV7-9	.	TRBJ1-2	ASSLSGADGYT
TRBV7-3	.	TRBJ2-1	ASSSEGRGSYNEQF
TRBV3-1/TRBV3-2	.	TRBJ1-2	ASSQGVTSYGYT
TRBV11-2	.	TRBJ2-3	ASSPKQGARSDTQY
TRBV7-3	.	TRBJ2-1	ASSLLAGRQF
TRBV29-1	.	TRBJ2-7	SVDTLAGGSSYEQY
TRBV16	few	TRBJ1-3	ASSQRRGPGNTIY
TRBV7-8	.	TRBJ1-4	ASSLATGAPNEKLF
TRBV10-1	.	TRBJ2-4	ASSEGGNIQY
TRBV4-2	.	TRBJ1-2	ASSDQSAIAYT
TRBV4-3	once	TRBJ2-1	ASSQDAGVYNEQF
TRBV18	few	TRBJ1-6	ASSPGGRNSPLH
TRBV5-1	.	TRBJ1-1	ASYRGRTDTEAF
TRBV5-1	.	TRBJ1-1	ASSLWGASTEAF
TRBV6-5	few	TRBJ1-2	ATLKQGINYGYT
TRBV7-3	.	TRBJ2-6	ASSPTPRAGANVLT
TRBV5-6	few	TRBJ1-1	ASSLRGNTEAF
TRBV3-1/TRBV3-2	.	TRBJ2-7	ASISRDRGSYEQY
TRBV7-2	.	TRBJ2-7	ASSFASGGAGEQY
TRBV3-1/TRBV3-2	.	TRBJ2-2	ASSQISGDTGELF
TRBV3-1/TRBV3-2	.	TRBJ1-2	ASSQDRRGYT
TRBV15	.	TRBJ1-2	ATSTRDRGYYGYT
TRBV19	.	TRBJ1-5	ASKKGQGNQPQH
TRBV6-2/TRBV6-3	.	TRBJ1-2	ASSYSAGGSDGYT
TRBV30	.	TRBJ1-2	AWSQGQGPFNYGYT
TRBV5-8	.	TRBJ1-6	ASSLVEGAGLPRPLH
TRBV5-1	.	TRBJ2-7	ASSPGPGSYEQY
TRBV7-2	.	TRBJ1-1	ASSPRQGMGTEAF
TRBV9	.	TRBJ1-5	ASSAGAETGGNQPQH
TRBV9	.	TRBJ2-1	ASSGSGTNNEQF
TRBV7-7	.	TRBJ2-1	ASSAGLAAYNEQF
TRBV20-1	.	TRBJ2-2	SARVRLELF
TRBV28	.	TRBJ1-2	ASSPEPDRDYGYT
TRBV5-4	.	TRBJ1-2	ASSYGQARRGYT
TRBV5-1	.	TRBJ2-2	ASSFSGSYTGELF
TRBV2	.	TRBJ1-5	ASKAGPNQPQH
TRBV18	.	TRBJ1-5	ASSPPGQGGQPQH